The 6 T cell receptor beta chains below all came from one sample that was sequenced in a study of blood T cell repertoires in COVID-19. This table comes from immunoSEQ multiplex PCR, and its TCRdb copy is limited to in-frame clones, with some not included. The sample lists tens of thousands of clones; around nine tenths were seen once. What was sequenced was peripheral blood. The source is a man in his sixties or seventies with acute or convalescent COVID-19.

J is TRBJ2-1 and V is TRBV5-1; 10 bases align to TRBD2. V gave up 0 bases and J gave up 9 bases; unmatched junction bases: 6. The CDR3 sequence is 15 residues long. CDR1 and CDR2 from the germline V gene are SGHRS and YFSETQ. Here the CDR3 reads CASSLATSGTPEQFF. The CDR3 DNA follows: TGCGCCAGCAGCTTGGCCACTAGCGGGACCCCTGAGCAGTTCTTC.

This chain joins TRBV9 and TRBJ2-3; D is unresolved. Germline CDR1 and CDR2: SGDLS and YYNGEE. Trimming stripped 7 bases from V and 2 bases from J, with 17 bases between. The CDR3 is made up of 15 amino acids. CDR3 sequence (DNA): TGTGCCAGCCGTCCGACTCCTGGATCCACAGATACGCAGTATTTT. This encodes CASRPTPGSTDTQYF.

This chain connects TRBV5-1 to TRBJ2-3; 14 bases agree with TRBD2. V shed 4 bases, J shed 2 bases, and the junction held 6 bases outside the gene matches. From germline, CDR1 is SGHRS and CDR2 YFSETQ. This CDR3 comprises 17 residues. The CDR3 coding sequence is TGCGCCAGCAGCCCGGGGACTAGCGGGGGTCTCACAGATACGCAGTATTTT. This codes for CASSPGTSGGLTDTQYF.

The chain is built from TRBV11-2 and TRBJ2-7; 13 nucleotides match TRBD2. Germline CDR1 and CDR2: SGHAT and FQNNGV. The V gene end was trimmed by 5 bases and the J gene end by 3 bases; junction bases not matched to a gene: 7. The CDR3 has 16 residues. The CDR3 nucleotides are TGTGCCAGCAGCCCGGGACTAGCGGGACCCTTCTACGAGCAGTACTTC. Its protein product is CASSPGLAGPFYEQYF.

The genes are TRBV7-2 and TRBJ2-2, with TRBD2 matching 9 bases. With V trimmed by 3 bases and J by 7 bases, 6 bases remained unmatched. The CDR3 covers 15 residues. Germline V lookup: CDR1 SGHTA, CDR2 FQGNSA. The CDR3 protein is CASSLRRGGVGELFF. The CDR3 nucleotides are TGTGCCAGCAGCTTGAGGCGGGGGGGCGTCGGGGAGCTGTTTTTT.

The chain is built from TRBV29-1 and TRBJ2-1, with D maybe TRBD1 (5 bases). Germline loops: CDR1 SQVTM, CDR2 ANQGSEA. V lost 4 bases and J lost 2, with 6 bases in between. There are 12 residues in the CDR3. CDR3 residues: CSVGGTYNEQFF. As DNA, the CDR3 is TGCAGCGTTGGGGGCACCTACAATGAGCAGTTCTTC.